This T cell receptor (beta chain) came from a study of cytotoxic CD8 clonotypes in ibrutinib-treated CLL. Notes on this clone: Its antigen is not known.

The germline V gene encodes CDR1 SGHTA and CDR2 FQGNSA. Trimming removed 5 bases at V and 9 bases at J, with 15 bases between. CDR3 length: 13 residues. T cells were sequenced at a targeted depth of 1 in 200,000 to 1 in 1 million. Assay: immunoSEQ multiplex PCR; the TCRdb copy retains only in-frame clones and omits some. The sample yields 130,000 or so clones, approximately 80% seen once. Overall study findings and caveats: Clonality was higher at ibrutinib response and returned toward baseline at progression.

This clonotype was obtained from a human donor with chronic lymphocytic leukemia. This chain connects TRBV7-2 to TRBJ2-3; D is uncertain. The starting material was PBMCs, obtained after 12 months of ibrutinib treatment. The CDR3 is CASSKIGVGTQYF. The CDR3 coding sequence is TGTGCCAGCAGCAAGATAGGCGTTGGAACGCAGTATTTT.